These T cell receptor beta chains were read from a single sample in a study of T cell responses to AZD1222 COVID-19 vaccine. Clones were sequenced by immunoSEQ multiplex PCR, and TCRdb holds only the in-frame ones, with some missing. This table has around 160,000 clones, around 93% appearing once. This material consisted of peripheral blood, taken on day 0 of AZD1222 vaccination. The receptors were gathered from an adult in good health. The CDR3 runs from the conserved cysteine through the conserved F or W. Fields, in order: J gene, clone size, V gene, D gene, CDR3 protein, CDR3 DNA. The D gene is left open where the match is weak. The listing skips clone size in some rows; elsewhere it reads once, few, many or a size class.

TRBJ1-4 | - | TRBV3-1/TRBV3-2 | - | CASSHSSEASNEKLFF | TGTGCCAGCAGCCATAGCTCTGAGGCGTCAAATGAAAAACTGTTTTTT
TRBJ2-1 | - | TRBV30 | - | CAWRRLRGNNEQFF | TGTGCCTGGAGGCGTCTGCGGGGAAACAATGAGCAGTTCTTC
TRBJ2-7 | - | TRBV11-2 | - | CASSGGREQYF | TGTGCCAGCAGCGGGGGAAGGGAGCAGTACTTC
TRBJ1-2 | few | TRBV29-1 | TRBD1 | CSVEEGADTYGYTF | TGCAGCGTTGAGGAGGGGGCGGATACCTATGGCTACACCTTC
TRBJ1-2 | - | TRBV6-2/TRBV6-3 | TRBD1 | CASSYRQGAYGYTF | TGTGCCAGCAGTTACCGACAGGGGGCCTATGGCTACACCTTC
TRBJ1-1 | - | TRBV11-3 | - | CASSLDGHTEAFF | TGTGCCAGCAGCTTAGACGGGCACACTGAAGCTTTCTTT
TRBJ2-7 | - | TRBV29-1 | TRBD1 | CSVGPGQNYEQYF | TGCAGCGTTGGCCCGGGACAGAACTACGAGCAGTACTTC
TRBJ2-7 | - | TRBV7-9 | TRBD2 | CASSTTSDRFYEQYF | TGTGCCAGCAGCACGACTAGCGACAGGTTCTACGAGCAGTACTTC
TRBJ2-7 | - | TRBV5-5 | - | CASSLEGYYEQYF | TGTGCCAGCAGCCTGGAGGGGTACTACGAGCAGTACTTC
TRBJ2-7 | - | TRBV3-1/TRBV3-2 | - | CASGATDYEQYF | TGTGCCAGCGGGGCGACAGACTACGAGCAGTACTTC
TRBJ2-1 | - | TRBV19 | TRBD2 | CASSTGTSGRAYYNEQFF | TGTGCCAGTAGTACCGGGACTAGCGGGAGGGCCTATTACAATGAGCAGTTCTTC
TRBJ1-5 | - | TRBV2 | - | CASMGSNQPQHF | TGTGCCAGCATGGGAAGTAATCAGCCCCAGCATTTT